The sequence of this T cell receptor beta chain was determined in a study of human T cells and chemical hapten exposure. Study-level information: All patients underwent weekly scalp dosing with diphenylcyclopropenone for the full roughly 25-week study. Whole-study findings and limits: Relative to controls, expanded TCRs formed significantly more large CDR3 similarity clusters. Patch test score was positively correlated with the counts of TCRs that had expanded at PT1.

TCRdb itself ran the RACE reads through MiXCR, one entry per CDR3 protein. Altogether over 85,000 distinct CDR3 sequences are present, about 9.3% being singletons, with the ten largest covering more than 2%. Time point described: patch test 2, 6 weeks after DPC sensitization. Sample treatment: therapeutic diphenylcyclopropenone sensitization with weekly scalp DPC. Non-pregnant alopecia patients aged 18 to 70, suitable for DPC therapy. This CDR3 has 15 residues. V trimming: 6 bases; J trimming: 0 bases; junction bases outside the gene matches: 6. CDR1 and CDR2 (germline): MNHNS, SASEGT. Comments on this clonotype: The antigen remains unidentified.

The origin of this receptor is a woman between 40 and 55 years old with alopecia areata. Some clones in this sample may be carry-over from other donors' samples. The chain has TRBV6-1 and TRBJ2-3; 7 bases map to TRBD1. The sequenced sample was whole blood, obtained in connection with sensitization to the hapten diphenylcyclopropenone (DPC). Here the CDR3 DNA reads TGTGCCAGCAGCCCCCTGGGACAGAGCACAGATACGCAGTATTTT. Translated, it gives CASSPLGQSTDTQYF.